The clone carrying this T cell receptor (beta chain) occurred many times. The junction shows a germline mismatch at one end, possibly a read error. MiXCR re-clonotyped the PCR reads for TCRdb. The table includes tens of thousands of clones, approximately 20% detected once. No patient had received any treatment before thyroid surgery. This sample stems from a study of metastatic and nonmetastatic thyroid tumors. The wider study: Comparative analysis of repertoires was undertaken across blood and tumor or nodule tissue obtained from malignant and benign thyroid patients.

Germline CDR1 and CDR2: SGHAT and FQDESV (reference sequence). This CDR3 is 16 amino acids long. J is TRBJ1-5 and V is TRBV11-1, with D perhaps matching TRBD1 (6 bases). This sequence was found in a male donor with papillary thyroid cancer or a benign thyroid nodule (not recorded which). Some clones in this sample may be carry-over from other donors' samples. What was sequenced was blood. The CDR3: CANSQNTDRESQPQHF. The CDR3 DNA reads as TGTGCCAACAGCCAAAATACGGACAGAGAGAGTCAGCCCCAGCATTTT.